Below are 20 T cell receptor beta chains sequenced from a single sample in a study of blood T cells in healthy people across ages. With a J-beta primer mix and a sample-barcoded 5' primer, a second PCR ran 7 to 11 cycles. Using its own MiXCR run on the 5' RACE reads, TCRdb lists one record per CDR3 protein. This table holds about 730,000 distinct CDR3 sequences, 35% to 45% found once. Material for sequencing was blood. The receptors were sampled from a woman aged 55-70 years in good health.

The CDR3 nucleotides read TGCAGTGTTGATACTAGTTTTCTCTCCGAGCAGTACTTC. It encodes CSVDTSFLSEQYF. The rearrangement links TRBV20-1 to TRBJ2-5; a weak D match, TRBD2 (5 bases). Matching the DNA end better, TRBJ2-7 makes the J call doubtful. Germline-derived CDR1 and CDR2 are DFQATT and SNEGSKA (reference sequence). The CDR3 loop spans 13 amino acids.

With regard to this clonotype: A clone one base away is much larger, so this may be a read error. The chain carries TRBV7-2 and TRBJ2-1; 8 nucleotides line up with TRBD2. Germline V lookup: CDR1 SGHTA, CDR2 FQGNSA. This CDR3 is built from 13 residues. CDR3 nucleotides: TGTGCCAGCAACTTAAAGGGGCGGGGGGCGCAGTTCTTC. Its protein product is CASNLKGRGAQFF. Full variable domain (rest looked up from reference TRBV7-2 and TRBJ2-1): GAGVSQSPSNKVTEKGKDVELRCDPISGHTALYWYRQSLGQGLEFLIYFQGNSAPDKSGLPSDRFSAERTGGSVSTLTIQRTQQEDSAVYLCASNLKGRGAQFFGPGTRLTVL.

This clonotype was observed a few times. The chain carries TRBV18 and TRBJ1-1; D is possibly TRBD1 (6 bases). The V gene's germline CDR1 is KGHSH and CDR2 LQKENI. Between the trimmed V and J ends, which lost 2 bases and 2 bases, there was a span of 12 bases. This CDR3 has 15 residues. The CDR3 sequence: CASSPSSDRNTEAFF. Here the CDR3 DNA reads TGTGCCAGCTCACCATCCTCGGACAGAAACACTGAAGCTTTCTTT.

The chain recombines TRBV7-3 with TRBJ2-3; 8 bases line up with TRBD2. With V trimmed by 8 bases and J by 0 bases, 10 bases remained unmatched. The germline CDR1 and CDR2 sequences are SGHTA and FQGTGA. The CDR3 sequence is 16 residues long. The CDR3 here is CASGPGRGVSTDTQYF. The CDR3 coding sequence is TGTGCCAGCGGGCCCGGGCGGGGGGTGAGCACAGATACGCAGTATTTT.

The chain has TRBV7-9 and TRBJ1-4; 9 nucleotides match TRBD1. The CDR3 sequence is 14 residues long. Germline V CDR1 and CDR2: SEHNR, FQNEAQ (reference sequence). Losses at the gene ends were 5 bases for V and 5 bases for J; bases not matched to a gene: 3. In DNA, the CDR3 is TGTGCCAGCAGCCCGACAGGGGGGAATGAAAAACTGTTTTTT. Its translation is CASSPTGGNEKLFF.

V usage is TRBV10-3 and J usage is TRBJ1-1; TRBD1 aligns across 8 bases. CDR3 size: 14 residues. J was trimmed by 3 bases and V by 7 bases; bases with no gene match: 7. Per germline, CDR1 ENHRY and CDR2 SYGVKD. DNA of the CDR3: TGTGCCATCACCGGACAGGGAACAGACACTGAAGCTTTCTTT. As protein: CAITGQGTDTEAFF.

This chain links TRBV7-8 with TRBJ2-3; maybe TRBD2 (5 bases). The CDR3 runs to 13 residues. The germline gives CDR1 SGHVS, CDR2 FQNEAQ. V gave up 5 bases and J gave up 5 bases, with 11 bases separating them. CDR3 sequence reads: CASSPTSGDTQYF. The CDR3 coding sequence is TGTGCCAGCAGCCCGACCAGCGGAGATACGCAGTATTTT.

V is TRBV3-1 and J is TRBJ2-1; no firm D call. Germline CDR1 is LGHDT and CDR2 is YNNKEL (reference sequence). Trimming pared 0 bases from V and 3 bases from J, leaving 9 bases between. This CDR3 is built from 15 residues. CDR3 bases: TGTGCCAGCAGCCAAGATTCGGTAGTCTACAATGAGCAGTTCTTC. Translation: CASSQDSVVYNEQFF.

V gene TRBV27 combines with J gene TRBJ1-2, with D unclear. V was cut by 1 base and J by 1 base, with 16 bases left in between. Germline V gene lookup returns CDR1 MNHEY and CDR2 SMNVEV (reference sequence). The CDR3 consists of 17 residues. Here the CDR3 DNA reads TGTGCCAGCAGTTTATATGGGCAGCCTATCCTTAACTATGGCTACACCTTC. Its translation: CASSLYGQPILNYGYTF.

This chain uses TRBV12-3 or TRBV12-4 with TRBJ1-3; 7 nucleotides match TRBD1. Germline trimming cut 5 bases from V and 15 bases from J; bases unmatched to any gene: 7. The CDR3 is 11 amino acids. CDR3: CASSNPGQSYF. DNA for the CDR3: TGTGCCAGCAGTAATCCGGGACAGTCATATTTT.

This clonotype was seen only a few times. The V and J genes are TRBV29-1 and TRBJ2-7; TRBD2 matches 8 bases. With V trimmed by 2 bases and J by 2 bases, 5 bases remained unmatched. CDR1 is SQVTM and CDR2 is ANQGSEA in the germline V gene. CDR3 length: 14 amino acids. The CDR3 DNA is TGCAGCGTTGAATACAGCGGGGGCCCCTACGAGCAGTACTTC. As protein: CSVEYSGGPYEQYF.

About this clonotype itself: The junction departs from the called germline gene at one end, perhaps through a read error. V usage is TRBV7-2 and J usage is TRBJ2-5, with D possibly being TRBD2 (5 bases). Germline V gene lookup returns CDR1 SGHTA and CDR2 FQGNSA. This CDR3 region has 13 residues. This CDR3 reads CASSLVEGETHYF. CDR3 nucleotides: TGTGCCAGTAGCTTAGTTGAGGGAGAGACCCACTACTTC. Together with reference TRBV7-2 and TRBJ2-5, the CDR3 gives the full variable domain: GAGVSQSPSNKVTEKGKDVELRCDPISGHTALYWYRQSLGQGLEFLIYFQGNSAPDKSGLPSDRFSAERTGGSVSTLTIQRTQQEDSAVYLCASSLVEGETHYFGPGTRLLVL.

The J gene is TRBJ1-4, the V gene TRBV27, with D perhaps TRBD1 (6 bases). V was shortened by 4 bases and J by 7 bases, with 13 bases between the two germline ends. The CDR3 loop spans 14 amino acids. Germline V gene sequence: CDR1 MNHEY, CDR2 SMNVEV (reference sequence). This chain's CDR3 is CASSSVQGREKLFF. The CDR3 bases are TGTGCCAGCAGTTCCGTACAGGGTCGTGAAAAACTGTTTTTT.

This clonotype has just a few counts. This chain links TRBV20-1 with TRBJ2-3; 8 bases line up with TRBD2. The CDR3 is 16 amino acids. The junction had 8 bases not matched to a gene; V was cut back by 1 base and J by 2 bases. CDR1 and CDR2 (germline): DFQATT, SNEGSKA (reference sequence). The CDR3 loop is CSARALAGIATDTQYF. CDR3 coding DNA: TGCAGTGCTAGAGCCTTAGCGGGAATCGCCACAGATACGCAGTATTTT.

On this clonotype: One end of the junction varies from germline; a read error may be responsible. The DNA of the CDR3 is TGTGCCGGCAGCTCTAGCGGTGAAAAACTGTTTTTT. Translating it yields CAGSSSGEKLFF. This chain uses TRBV7-9 with TRBJ1-4; D ambiguous. This CDR3 is 12 amino acids long. Germline CDR1 is SEHNR and CDR2 is FQNEAQ (reference sequence).

The table lists this clonotype with a few counts. The gene calls are TRBV3-1 and TRBJ2-7; TRBD1 matches 7 bases. V dropped 7 bases and J dropped 3; count of bases not matched to a gene: 12. The CDR3 has 15 amino acids. Germline-derived CDR1 and CDR2 are LGHDT and YNNKEL (reference sequence). CDR3 nucleotides: TGTGCCAGCACCCCAAGAGGGGCAGGGGGCTACGAGCAGTACTTC. Translating it yields CASTPRGAGGYEQYF.

This clonotype was counted a few times. This chain connects TRBV7-9 to TRBJ2-7, with no clear D. The CDR3 length is 15 residues. The V end was cut by 7 bases, the J end by 3 bases, with 19 bases between. From germline, CDR1 is SEHNR and CDR2 FQNEAQ (reference sequence). The CDR3 region is CASTNLKDGSYEQYF. Written as DNA, the CDR3 is TGTGCCAGCACCAACCTGAAGGACGGAAGCTACGAGCAGTACTTC.

The J gene is TRBJ1-4, the V gene TRBV2; D unclear. Germline CDR1 SNHLY, CDR2 FYNNEI. The CDR3 covers 11 residues. Trimming removed 7 bases at V and 8 bases at J, with 8 bases between. The CDR3 here is CASKVEEKLFF. In nucleotides, the CDR3 is TGTGCCAGCAAGGTAGAAGAAAAACTGTTTTTT.

This clonotype was observed at least ten times. The chain links TRBV2 to TRBJ2-7, with 8 bases lining up with TRBD2. Losses at the gene ends were 3 bases for V and 2 bases for J; bases not matched to a gene: 9. CDR1 is SNHLY, CDR2 FYNNEI, per germline. CDR3 size: 16 residues. DNA of the CDR3: TGTGCCAGCAGTGACGGGCCGGGACTAGGGACCTACGAGCAGTACTTC. Translated, it gives CASSDGPGLGTYEQYF.

Remarks on this clonotype: One end of the junction varies from germline; a read error may be responsible. The chain joins TRBV20-1 to TRBJ1-2; possible D gene TRBD1, 5 bases. Germline V gene lookup returns CDR1 DFQATT and CDR2 SNEGSKA (reference sequence). This CDR3 is built from 13 residues. This chain's CDR3 is CCARDPGLGGYTF. CDR3 DNA sequence: TGCTGTGCTAGAGATCCGGGGCTTGGTGGCTACACCTTC.